These T cell receptor beta chains were read from a single sample in a study of blood T cell repertoires in COVID-19. Only in-frame clones appear in the TCRdb table, and some are missing; sequencing was by immunoSEQ multiplex PCR. The profile shows approximately 59,000 clones, approximately 78% of them singletons. Input material: peripheral blood. Every receptor here comes from a man of 80 years or more with acute or convalescent COVID-19. Each CDR3 is given with its conserved first and last residue. D genes are given only for firm matches. Not all rows give a size; the values are once, few, many and, for expanded clones, a class.

J,length,V,D,size,DNA,CDR3
TRBJ1-2,15,TRBV5-5,TRBD1,-,TGTGCCAGCAGCTCAGGGACAGGGGGAGGTTTTGGCTACACCTTC,CASSSGTGGGFGYTF
TRBJ2-5,14,TRBV7-9,TRBD2,-,TGTGCCAGCGCGGGAGGGCCTCTACAAGAGACCCAGTACTTC,CASAGGPLQETQYF
TRBJ1-1,14,TRBV6-1,-,-,TGTGCCAGCAGTGAGCTACAGGCTAGCACTGAAGCTTTCTTT,CASSELQASTEAFF
TRBJ1-1,14,TRBV27,-,-,TGTGCCAGCAGTTTTCTGGGGGCAAACACTGAAGCTTTCTTT,CASSFLGANTEAFF
TRBJ2-6,17,TRBV2,TRBD1,-,TGTGCCAGCAGCGTTACAGGGGCCCTCTCTGGGGCCAACGTCCTGACTTTC,CASSVTGALSGANVLTF
TRBJ2-7,15,TRBV4-1,-,-,TGCGCCAGCAGCCAAGCAACAGGGCCTTTCTACGAGCAGTACTTC,CASSQATGPFYEQYF
TRBJ2-4,14,TRBV14,-,-,TGTGCCAGCAGCGTGGCCTCAGCCAAAAACATTCAGTACTTC,CASSVASAKNIQYF
TRBJ1-1,14,TRBV5-1,-,-,TGCGCCAGCACGTCCGACAGCGCCTCCACTGAAGCTTTCTTT,CASTSDSASTEAFF
TRBJ2-7,15,TRBV11-1,-,-,TGTGCCAGCAGCTTAGTGTCAGGGAAGGTCTACGAGCAGTACTTC,CASSLVSGKVYEQYF
TRBJ1-3,16,TRBV6-6,-,once,TGTGCCACCCACCTGTCGGGAGACTACTCTGGAAACACCATATATTTT,CATHLSGDYSGNTIYF
TRBJ2-1,15,TRBV6-2/TRBV6-3,-,-,TGTGCCAGCAGCGTGACCCCCGGACACCACAATGAGCAGTTCTTC,CASSVTPGHHNEQFF
TRBJ1-6,19,TRBV7-8,-,-,TGTGCCAGCAGCTGGAGCAGGGGTTCCCCTAACTCCTATAATTCACCCCTCCACTTT,CASSWSRGSPNSYNSPLHF
TRBJ2-2,12,TRBV7-3,-,-,TGTGCCAGCAGCTCGTTTCCCGGGGAGCTGTTTTTT,CASSSFPGELFF
TRBJ2-3,19,TRBV18,TRBD1,-,TGTGCCAGCTCACCACCGGCGCTCACCGGGACAGGGTGGTCAGATACGCAGTATTTT,CASSPPALTGTGWSDTQYF
TRBJ2-4,14,TRBV10-3,TRBD1,few,TGTGCCATCAGTGCTGGGGACAGCAGAAACATTCAGTACTTC,CAISAGDSRNIQYF
TRBJ1-1,13,TRBV9,-,-,TGTGCCAGCAGCGTAGGGGCGGGAGGGAAAGCTTTCTTT,CASSVGAGGKAFF
TRBJ2-5,17,TRBV5-1,TRBD1,-,TGCGCCAGCAGCTTGAGGGGTGCGGGACAGGTTAGAGAGACCCAGTACTTC,CASSLRGAGQVRETQYF
TRBJ2-7,13,TRBV7-3,-,-,TGTGCCAGCAGCTTAACTAGCGGATACGAGCAGTACTTC,CASSLTSGYEQYF
TRBJ2-2,14,TRBV5-1,-,-,TGCGCCAGCAGCGTACAGGGAAACACCGGGGAGCTGTTTTTT,CASSVQGNTGELFF
TRBJ2-1,15,TRBV7-3,TRBD2,-,TGTGCCAGCAGCTTAGACAGCGGGAGTTGGAATGAGCAGTTCTTC,CASSLDSGSWNEQFF
TRBJ1-4,19,TRBV7-9,TRBD1,-,TGTGCCAGCAGCTTTAGGACAGGGGGCCGATACACAACTAATGAAAAACTGTTTTTT,CASSFRTGGRYTTNEKLFF
TRBJ2-1,13,TRBV29-1,TRBD2,-,TGCAGCACGAGCGGGAGCTCCTACAATGAGCAGTTCTTC,CSTSGSSYNEQFF
TRBJ2-1,17,TRBV4-3,TRBD2,once,TGCGCCAGCAGCCCAGCGAGAAGCGGGGGAGGTACAGATGAGCAGTTCTTC,CASSPARSGGGTDEQFF
TRBJ2-3,14,TRBV5-4,-,-,TGTGCCAGCAGCTTGACCGGGATCCAAGATACGCAGTATTTT,CASSLTGIQDTQYF
TRBJ2-7,16,TRBV5-4,TRBD1,-,TGTGCCAGCAGCTTGGCCGGGACAGGGGTGGGCCCCGAGCAGTACTTC,CASSLAGTGVGPEQYF
TRBJ1-3,14,TRBV6-5,-,-,TGTGCCAGCAGTACCCAGGGGCTCGGAAACACCATATATTTT,CASSTQGLGNTIYF
TRBJ2-1,19,TRBV28,TRBD2,few,TGTGCCAGCACTGAAGGCAGGGGCGAAGGACTAGCGGGATACAATGAGCAGTTCTTC,CASTEGRGEGLAGYNEQFF
TRBJ2-3,11,TRBV30,-,-,TGTGCCTGGTCAGGGGTAGATACGCAGTATTTT,CAWSGVDTQYF
TRBJ2-3,14,TRBV7-3,-,-,TGTGCCAGCAGCCCAACAACGAGCACAGATACGCAGTATTTT,CASSPTTSTDTQYF
TRBJ2-3,14,TRBV4-3,TRBD1,-,TGCGCCAGCAGCCTAGGGACAGCCACAGATACGCAGTATTTT,CASSLGTATDTQYF
TRBJ1-5,14,TRBV7-9,TRBD1,-,TGTGCCAGCAGCTCGGGACAGGGGGCTCAGCCCCAGCATTTT,CASSSGQGAQPQHF
TRBJ2-2,15,TRBV7-9,TRBD1,-,TGTGCCCGGTCGGGACAGGGGGCATCCACCGGGGAGCTGTTTTTT,CARSGQGASTGELFF
TRBJ1-2,16,TRBV4-1,TRBD1,-,TGCGCCAGCAGGCCGGGACAGGTGACGCATAACTATGGCTACACCTTC,CASRPGQVTHNYGYTF
TRBJ2-7,14,TRBV9,-,-,TGTGCCAGCAGCGTAGGGCAGGAACCCTACGAGCAGTACTTC,CASSVGQEPYEQYF
TRBJ2-5,13,TRBV25-1,-,-,TGTGCCAGCAGTGAATGGGGAGAAGAGACCCAGTACTTC,CASSEWGEETQYF
TRBJ2-2,14,TRBV15,TRBD2,once,TGTGCCACCAGAAGAGCGGGAGATACCGGGGAGCTGTTTTTT,CATRRAGDTGELFF
TRBJ1-1,14,TRBV7-2,-,-,TGTGCCAGCAGCCCCCAACTGGCGGCCATTAGAGCTTTCTTT,CASSPQLAAIRAFF
TRBJ2-4,16,TRBV7-8,TRBD2,-,TGTGCCAGCAGTCCAAGAGCGGGGAGGGCCCTCAACATTCAGTACTTC,CASSPRAGRALNIQYF
TRBJ2-3,11,TRBV19,-,-,TGTGCCAGTAAACTATTGGATACGCAGTATTTT,CASKLLDTQYF
TRBJ2-1,15,TRBV7-9,TRBD2,-,TGTGCCAGCACAGGGGTAGCGGGGGGGAACAATGAGCAGTTCTTC,CASTGVAGGNNEQFF
TRBJ1-1,13,TRBV2,-,-,TGTGCCAGCAGTGTTCAGGGGAACACTGAAGCTTTCTTT,CASSVQGNTEAFF
TRBJ2-3,13,TRBV12-3/TRBV12-4,-,once,TGTGCCAGCAGTCCCGTTATGAGAGATACGCAGTATTTT,CASSPVMRDTQYF
TRBJ1-1,13,TRBV18,TRBD1,-,TGTGCCAGCTCACCCACAGGGGACACTGAAGCTTTCTTT,CASSPTGDTEAFF
TRBJ1-2,16,TRBV28,-,once,TGTGCCAGCAGTTTTTGGGGAGAGAAGGGCGGTTATGGCTACACCTTC,CASSFWGEKGGYGYTF
TRBJ2-5,11,TRBV25-1,-,many,TGTGCCAGCAGTGACTCCAGGACCCAGTACTTC,CASSDSRTQYF
TRBJ2-3,11,TRBV5-6,-,few,TGTGCCAGCAGCTTTGCGCATACGCAGTATTTT,CASSFAHTQYF
TRBJ1-6,13,TRBV30,-,-,TGTGCCTGGAGCCGGCAGGGCAGTTCACCCCTCCACTTT,CAWSRQGSSPLHF
TRBJ2-2,19,TRBV27,-,-,TGTGCCAGCAGTGTAAGGGTAGGGGGAGTTAGCAGGAACACCGGGGAGCTGTTTTTT,CASSVRVGGVSRNTGELFF
TRBJ1-6,18,TRBV7-2,TRBD1,-,TGTACCAGCAGCCCCCTCCGCAGGGGGAAGAGGGAGGATTCACCCCTCCACTTT,CTSSPLRRGKREDSPLHF
TRBJ2-7,12,TRBV4-2,-,-,TGTGCCAGCAGCCAAGATTTGAGAGTGCAGTACTTC,CASSQDLRVQYF
TRBJ2-5,13,TRBV2,-,-,TGTGCCAGCAGTTTCCAGAACCAAGAGACCCAGTACTTC,CASSFQNQETQYF